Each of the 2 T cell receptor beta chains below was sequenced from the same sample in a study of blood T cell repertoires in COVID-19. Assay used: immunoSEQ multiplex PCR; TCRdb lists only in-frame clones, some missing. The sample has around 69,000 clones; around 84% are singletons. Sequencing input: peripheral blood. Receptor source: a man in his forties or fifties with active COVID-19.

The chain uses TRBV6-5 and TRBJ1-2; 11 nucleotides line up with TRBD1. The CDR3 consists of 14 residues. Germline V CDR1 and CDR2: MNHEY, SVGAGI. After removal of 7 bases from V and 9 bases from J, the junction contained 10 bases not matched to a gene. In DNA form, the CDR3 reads TGTGCCAGCATCCGGGACAGGGGGGAGGGTAGCTACACCTTC. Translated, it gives CASIRDRGEGSYTF.

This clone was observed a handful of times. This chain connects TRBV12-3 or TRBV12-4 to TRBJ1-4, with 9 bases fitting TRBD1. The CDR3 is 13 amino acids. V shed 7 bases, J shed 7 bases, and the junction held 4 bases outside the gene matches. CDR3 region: CASKQGASEKLFF. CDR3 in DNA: TGTGCCAGCAAACAGGGGGCGAGTGAAAAACTGTTTTTT.